This T cell receptor beta chain was identified in a study of regulatory T cells in long-lasting Graves disease. This CDR3 spans 15 amino acids. CDR1 and CDR2 from the germline V gene are DFQATT and SNEGSKA (reference sequence). With V trimmed by 5 bases and J by 6 bases, 7 bases remained unmatched. This clonotype was counted between two and nine times. Its antigen is not known. Study-wide findings and caveats: Persistent Graves' patients possessed reduced TCR diversity relative to recently diagnosed ones. There was favoring of TRBV28, TRBJ1-2 and TRBJ2-5 in persistent disease.

Sequencing libraries for TCR beta were prepared with iRepertoire HTBI primers and Arm-PCR of CDR3 regions. TCRdb called the multiplex PCR reads again in MiXCR, with one record for every CDR3 protein. This table holds over 350,000 distinct CDR3 sequences, 12% to 15% found once. Noted time point: newly diagnosed GD, antithyroid drugs for less than 3 months. PBMC-extracted RNA yielded the TCR library. This sample was also put to use in a study of T cells in Graves' hyperthyroidism and ophthalmopathy. That work contributes: With a duration under 2 months, the hyperthyroidism was newly diagnosed in patients aged 18 to 65. Primed by the HTBI set, a first-round RT-PCR was run on the TCR CDR3.

V is TRBV20-1 and J is TRBJ2-2; 12 bases match TRBD1. The clonotype comes from a woman aged 45 to 65 with Graves disease. The specimen comprised peripheral blood mononuclear cells (PBMCs), sampled at new diagnosis, from a patient treated with antithyroid drugs. The CDR3 DNA follows: TGCAGTGCTCCAAAAGGGACAGGGGGCCCCGGGGAGCTGTTTTTT. Its translation: CSAPKGTGGPGELFF.